This note documents a single TCR beta chain sequence. In this sample, this clone turned up once. Its cognate antigen has yet to be identified. One junction end disagrees with the germline gene, perhaps due to a read error. Each collaborating institution followed its own protocols to collect whole blood in K2EDTA tubes. Collaborator samples were shipped for TCRbeta analysis as frozen whole blood, isolated PBMCs, or DNA extracted from either sample type. The data derive from a study of blood T cell repertoires in COVID-19 (dated by TCRdb to the early 2020s). Context from the whole study: Samples from collaborators originated in the United States, Italy and Spain and spanned both the acute and convalescent phases of COVID-19. The material from the prospective study consisted of cDNA or gDNA derived from T cells, B-cell-depleted T cells, or PBMCs. The dataset comprised deeply sampled blood TCRbeta repertoires from subjects exposed to, actively infected with, or recovered from COVID-19. The repertoires were made available in a free public database intended to serve as a resource for research on the immune response to SARS-CoV-2. The samples were drawn from the first 160 participants of the ongoing ImmuneRACE study and from 950 to 1,500 subjects provided by 6 global collaborators. The sample metadata nearly always contained a de-identified subject ID, COVID-19 status, age in years and sex. HLA class I and class II types, where available, came from metadata supplied by the sample provider rather than from assay-based typing. Results the study describes overall, beyond this receptor: How much clinical and demographic metadata was included differed by source and by participant, and the metadata was provided uncurated.

TCRbeta CDR3 regions were amplified from genomic DNA by means of the immunoSEQ Assay, a bias-controlled multiplex PCR. On the study's bioinformatics: Within the assay, amplification of reference gene primers was used to estimate how many nucleated cells each sample contained. To quantify the absolute abundance of each unique TCRbeta CDR3 rearrangement, sequence reads were collapsed and filtered. For each sample, productive Simpson clonality was calculated by taking the square root of Simpson's diversity index across productive rearrangements. As stored in TCRdb, this immuneACCESS dataset retains in-frame rearrangements with V and J assigned. A fraction of the clones does not appear; measured against another copy, unresolved V genes explain less than half of the discrepancy, and the remainder lacks a known reason. The DNA gave D and trimming, while V, J and clone size come from that table. Across this sample there are 210,000 or so clones, with roughly 80% seen only once. The top ten clonotypes cover more than 9% of the sample.

The CDR3 sequence holds 13 residues, the cysteine and phenylalanine included. Solely the CDR3 DNA is kept, with 39 bases framed from the first base. The rearranged segments are TRBV5-3 and TRBJ2-7; TRBD1 fits 7 bases in the junction. TRBV5-3 carries the ORF label, with uncertain function. The sequencing sample was made of peripheral blood. This receptor was taken from an elderly woman with acute or convalescent COVID-19. The CDR3: CARSLFPSTGWNF. The sequenced DNA is TGTGCCAGAAGCTTGTTCCCCTCGACAGGGTGGAACTTC.